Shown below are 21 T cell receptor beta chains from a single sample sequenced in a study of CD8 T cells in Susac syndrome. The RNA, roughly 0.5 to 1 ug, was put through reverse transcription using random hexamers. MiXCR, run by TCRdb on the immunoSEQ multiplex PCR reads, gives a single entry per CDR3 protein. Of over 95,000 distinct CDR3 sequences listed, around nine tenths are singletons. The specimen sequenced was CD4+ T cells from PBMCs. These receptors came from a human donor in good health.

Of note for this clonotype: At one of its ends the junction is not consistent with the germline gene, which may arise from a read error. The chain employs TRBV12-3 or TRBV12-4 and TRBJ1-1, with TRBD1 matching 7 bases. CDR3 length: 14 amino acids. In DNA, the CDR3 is TGTGCCAGCAGTTTCCAGGGGGATGGCACTGAAGCTTCCTTT. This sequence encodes CASSFQGDGTEASF.

CDR3 in amino acids: CASSRDRGRLIVNSPLHF. The CDR3 DNA reads as TGTGCCAGCAGCCGGGACAGGGGGCGATTGATTGTGAATTCACCCCTCCACTTT. This chain uses TRBV14 with TRBJ1-6, with 12 bases identical to TRBD1. From germline, CDR1 is SGHDN and CDR2 FVKESK. This CDR3 spans 18 amino acids. V trimming: 4 bases; J trimming: 7 bases; junction bases outside the gene matches: 11.

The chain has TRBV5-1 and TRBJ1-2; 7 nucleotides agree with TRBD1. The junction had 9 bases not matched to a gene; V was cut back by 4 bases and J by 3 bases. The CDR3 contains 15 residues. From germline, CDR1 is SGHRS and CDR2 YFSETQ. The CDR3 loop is CASSPANQGDYGYTF. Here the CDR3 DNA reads TGCGCCAGCAGCCCTGCGAATCAGGGGGACTATGGCTACACCTTC.

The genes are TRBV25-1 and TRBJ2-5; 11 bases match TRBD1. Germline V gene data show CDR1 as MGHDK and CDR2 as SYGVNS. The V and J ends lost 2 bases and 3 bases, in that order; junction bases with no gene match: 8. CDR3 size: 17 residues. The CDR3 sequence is CASSEGLRTGGKETQYF. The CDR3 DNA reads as TGTGCCAGCAGTGAAGGTTTAAGGACAGGGGGCAAAGAGACCCAGTACTTC.

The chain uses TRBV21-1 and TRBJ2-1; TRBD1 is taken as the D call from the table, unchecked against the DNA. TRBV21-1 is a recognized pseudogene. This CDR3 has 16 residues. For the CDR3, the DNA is TGTGCCAGCAGCTCAGGGGACAGGGGGGATCTCAGGGAGCAGTTCTTC. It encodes CASSSGDRGDLREQFF.

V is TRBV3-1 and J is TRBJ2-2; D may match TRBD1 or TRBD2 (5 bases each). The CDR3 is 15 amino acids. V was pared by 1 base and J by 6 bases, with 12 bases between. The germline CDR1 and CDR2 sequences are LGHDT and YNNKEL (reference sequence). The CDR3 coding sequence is TGTGCCAGCAGCCAAGTCCGAGGGGCGGCCGGGGAGCTGTTTTTT. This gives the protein CASSQVRGAAGELFF. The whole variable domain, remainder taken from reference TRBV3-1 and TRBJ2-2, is DTAVSQTPKYLVTQMGNDKSIKCEQNLGHDTMYWYKQDSKKFLKIMFSYNNKELIINETVPNRFSPKSPDKAHLNLHINSLELGDSAVYFCASSQVRGAAGELFFGEGSRLTVL.

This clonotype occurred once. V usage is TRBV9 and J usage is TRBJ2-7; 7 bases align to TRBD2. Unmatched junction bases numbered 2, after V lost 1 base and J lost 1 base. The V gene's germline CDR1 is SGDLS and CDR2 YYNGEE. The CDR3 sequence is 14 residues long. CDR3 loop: CASSVSGGSYEQYF. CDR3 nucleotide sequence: TGTGCCAGCAGCGTATCCGGGGGGTCCTACGAGCAGTACTTC.

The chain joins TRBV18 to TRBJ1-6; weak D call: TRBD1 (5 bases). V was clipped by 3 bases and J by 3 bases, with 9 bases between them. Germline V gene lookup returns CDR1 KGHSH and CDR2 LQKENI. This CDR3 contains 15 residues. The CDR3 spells CASSPQGIYNSPLHF. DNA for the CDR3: TGTGCCAGCTCACCTCAGGGAATCTATAATTCACCCCTCCACTTT.

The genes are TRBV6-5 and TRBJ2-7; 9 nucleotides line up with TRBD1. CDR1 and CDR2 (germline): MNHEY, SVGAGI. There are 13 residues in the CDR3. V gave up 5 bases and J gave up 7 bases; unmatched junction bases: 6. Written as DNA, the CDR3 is TGTGCCAGCAGTCAAAACAGGGGGCGAGAGCAGTACTTC. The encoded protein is CASSQNRGREQYF.

CDR3 bases: TGTGCCAGCAGCCCCCGACTAGCGGGCCAGTACTACGAGCAGTACTTC. As protein: CASSPRLAGQYYEQYF. This chain uses TRBV7-6 with TRBJ2-7; 10 bases align to TRBD2. Per the germline V gene, CDR1 is SGHVS and CDR2 is FNYEAQ. The trim removed 5 bases at V and 3 bases at J, leaving 10 bases unmatched. CDR3 length: 16 residues.

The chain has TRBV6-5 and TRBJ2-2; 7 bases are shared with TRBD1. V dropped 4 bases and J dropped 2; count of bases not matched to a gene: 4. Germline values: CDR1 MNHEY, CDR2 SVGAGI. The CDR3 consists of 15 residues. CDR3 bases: TGTGCCAGCAGTTGGCAGGGGGTCAACACCGGGGAGCTGTTTTTT. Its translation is CASSWQGVNTGELFF.

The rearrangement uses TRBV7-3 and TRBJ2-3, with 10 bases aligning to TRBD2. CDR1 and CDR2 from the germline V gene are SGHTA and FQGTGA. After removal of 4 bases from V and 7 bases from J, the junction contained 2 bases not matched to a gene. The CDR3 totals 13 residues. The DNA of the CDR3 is TGTGCCAGCAGCTCTAGCGGGAGATATACGCAGTATTTT. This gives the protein CASSSSGRYTQYF. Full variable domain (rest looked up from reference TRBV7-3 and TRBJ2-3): GAGVSQTPSNKVTEKGKYVELRCDPISGHTALYWYRQSLGQGPEFLIYFQGTGAADDSGLPNDRFFAVRPEGSVSTLKIQRTERGDSAVYLCASSSSGRYTQYFGPGTRLTVL.

DNA for the CDR3: TGTGCCAGCACCAAGGACCCTCCCAGAGTAGATACGCAGTATTTT. Amino acids: CASTKDPPRVDTQYF. The rearrangement links TRBV5-6 to TRBJ2-3; D is ambiguous. This CDR3 is built from 15 residues. The V and J ends lost 6 bases and 5 bases respectively, with 19 bases between them. CDR1 is SGHDT, CDR2 YYEEEE, per germline.

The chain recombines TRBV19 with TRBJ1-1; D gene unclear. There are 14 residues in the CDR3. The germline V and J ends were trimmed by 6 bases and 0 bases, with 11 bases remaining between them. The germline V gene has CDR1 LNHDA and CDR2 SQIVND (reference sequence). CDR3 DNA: TGTGCCAGTAGCCTGACATGGTTGAACACTGAAGCTTTCTTT. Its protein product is CASSLTWLNTEAFF.

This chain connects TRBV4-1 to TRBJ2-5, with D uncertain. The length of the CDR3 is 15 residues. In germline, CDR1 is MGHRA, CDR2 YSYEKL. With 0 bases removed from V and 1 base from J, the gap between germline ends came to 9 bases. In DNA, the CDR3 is TGCGCCAGCAGCCAAGATAACGGGCTCCAAGAGACCCAGTACTTC. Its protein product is CASSQDNGLQETQYF.

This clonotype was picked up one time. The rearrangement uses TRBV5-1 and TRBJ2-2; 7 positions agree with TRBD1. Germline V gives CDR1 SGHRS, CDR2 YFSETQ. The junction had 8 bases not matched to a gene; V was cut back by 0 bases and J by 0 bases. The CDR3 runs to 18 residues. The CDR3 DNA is TGCGCCAGCAGCTTGGCCCCGACAGGGCTATCGAACACCGGGGAGCTGTTTTTT. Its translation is CASSLAPTGLSNTGELFF. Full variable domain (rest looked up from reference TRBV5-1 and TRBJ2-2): KAGVTQTPRYLIKTRGQQVTLSCSPISGHRSVSWYQQTPGQGLQFLFEYFSETQRNKGNFPGRFSGRQFSNSRSEMNVSTLELGDSALYLCASSLAPTGLSNTGELFFGEGSRLTVL.

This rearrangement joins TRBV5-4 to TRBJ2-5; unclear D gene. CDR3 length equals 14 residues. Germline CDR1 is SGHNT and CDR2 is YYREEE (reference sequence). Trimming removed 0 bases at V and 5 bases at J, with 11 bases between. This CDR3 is CASSLAARMETQYF. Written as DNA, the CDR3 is TGTGCCAGCAGCTTGGCCGCCCGTATGGAGACCCAGTACTTC.

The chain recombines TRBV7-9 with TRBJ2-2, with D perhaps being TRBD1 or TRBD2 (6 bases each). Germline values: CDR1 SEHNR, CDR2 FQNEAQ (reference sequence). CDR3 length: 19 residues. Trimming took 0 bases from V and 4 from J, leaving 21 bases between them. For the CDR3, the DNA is TGTGCCAGCAGCTTAGCGCTTGGAATGTCGGGGGCGTCCACCGGGGAGCTGTTTTTT. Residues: CASSLALGMSGASTGELFF.

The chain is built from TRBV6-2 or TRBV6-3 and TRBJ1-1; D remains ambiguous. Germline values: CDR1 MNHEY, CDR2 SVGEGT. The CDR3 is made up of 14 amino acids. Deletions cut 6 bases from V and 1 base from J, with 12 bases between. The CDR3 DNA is TGTGCCAGCAGAGAGGGAGGGCCGAACACTGAAGCTTTCTTT. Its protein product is CASREGGPNTEAFF.

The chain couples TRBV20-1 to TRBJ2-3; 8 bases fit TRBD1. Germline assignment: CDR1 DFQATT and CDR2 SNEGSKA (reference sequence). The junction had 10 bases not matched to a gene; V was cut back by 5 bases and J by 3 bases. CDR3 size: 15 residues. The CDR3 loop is CSAGKRQGSTDTQYF. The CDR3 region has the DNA TGCAGTGCTGGAAAACGACAGGGGAGTACAGATACGCAGTATTTT.

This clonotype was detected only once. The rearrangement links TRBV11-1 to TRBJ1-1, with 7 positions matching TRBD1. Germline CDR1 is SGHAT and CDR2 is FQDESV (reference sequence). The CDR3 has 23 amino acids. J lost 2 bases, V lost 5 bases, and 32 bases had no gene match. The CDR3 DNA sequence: TGTGCCAGCAGCGACACGGGTACCGACTTCGCCCGGGACAGCGGCTGGGTTAACACTGAAGCTTTCTTT. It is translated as CASSDTGTDFARDSGWVNTEAFF.